The 2 T cell receptor beta chains below come from one sample, sequenced in a study of blood T cell repertoires in COVID-19. Produced via immunoSEQ multiplex PCR; TCRdb's table is partial and in-frame only. The sample records 310,000 or so clones, more than 70% being singletons. The sequenced sample was peripheral blood. These receptors came from a woman in her fifties or sixties with acute or convalescent COVID-19.

With respect to this clone: The sample contains more than one DNA sequence encoding this CDR3. The J gene is TRBJ2-7, the V gene TRBV7-2; 9 bases align to TRBD1. TRBJ2-5 matches the DNA end more closely, so the J call is doubtful. The CDR3 has 15 amino acids. Germline V gives CDR1 SGHTA, CDR2 FQGNSA. CDR3 DNA: TGTGCCAGCAGCTTCACCTCGGGGACAGGGGAGACCCAGTACTTC. It specifies CASSFTSGTGETQYF.

The chain couples TRBV5-1 to TRBJ1-6; possible D gene TRBD1, 5 bases. Germline V gene lookup returns CDR1 SGHRS and CDR2 YFSETQ. With 4 bases removed from V and 14 bases from J, the gap between germline ends came to 19 bases. The CDR3 has 14 residues. The CDR3 loop reads CASSPDKGPQALHF. The DNA of the CDR3 is TGCGCCAGCAGCCCGGACAAGGGGCCGCAAGCCCTCCACTTT.